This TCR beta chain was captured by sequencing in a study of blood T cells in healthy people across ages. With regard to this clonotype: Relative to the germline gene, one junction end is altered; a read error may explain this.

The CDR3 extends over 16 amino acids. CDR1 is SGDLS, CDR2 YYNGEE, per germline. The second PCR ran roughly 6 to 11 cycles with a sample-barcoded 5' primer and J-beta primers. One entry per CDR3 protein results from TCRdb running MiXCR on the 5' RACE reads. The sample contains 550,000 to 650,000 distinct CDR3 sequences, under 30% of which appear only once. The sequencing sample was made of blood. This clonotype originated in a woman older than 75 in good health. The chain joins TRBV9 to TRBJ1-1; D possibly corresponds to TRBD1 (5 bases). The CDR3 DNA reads TGTACCAGCAGCGTAGGTTACAACTGGGGGGACACTGAAGCTTTCTTT. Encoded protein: CTSSVGYNWGDTEAFF. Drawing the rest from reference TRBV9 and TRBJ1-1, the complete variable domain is DSGVTQTPKHLITATGQRVTLRCSPRSGDLSVYWYQQSLDQGLQFLIQYYNGEERAKGNILERFSAQQFPDLHSELNLSSLELGDSALYFCTSSVGYNWGDTEAFFGQGTRLTVV.